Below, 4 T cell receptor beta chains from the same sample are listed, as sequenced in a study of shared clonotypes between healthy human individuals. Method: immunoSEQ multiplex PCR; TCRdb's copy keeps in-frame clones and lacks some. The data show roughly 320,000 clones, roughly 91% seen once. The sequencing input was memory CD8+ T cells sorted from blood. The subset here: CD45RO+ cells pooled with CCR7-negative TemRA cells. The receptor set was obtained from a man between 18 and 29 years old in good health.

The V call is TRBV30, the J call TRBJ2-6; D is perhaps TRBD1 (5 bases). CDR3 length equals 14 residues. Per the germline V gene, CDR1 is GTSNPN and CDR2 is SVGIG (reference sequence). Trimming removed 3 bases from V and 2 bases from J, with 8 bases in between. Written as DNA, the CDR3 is TGTGCCTGGAGCACAGGAGCTGGGGCCAACGTCCTGACTTTC. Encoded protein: CAWSTGAGANVLTF.

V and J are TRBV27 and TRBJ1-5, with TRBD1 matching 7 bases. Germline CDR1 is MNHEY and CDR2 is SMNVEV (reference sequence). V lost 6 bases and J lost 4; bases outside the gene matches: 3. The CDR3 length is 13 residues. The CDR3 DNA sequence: TGTGCCAGCAGAAGGGGGCGTAATCAGCCCCAGCATTTT. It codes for CASRRGRNQPQHF.

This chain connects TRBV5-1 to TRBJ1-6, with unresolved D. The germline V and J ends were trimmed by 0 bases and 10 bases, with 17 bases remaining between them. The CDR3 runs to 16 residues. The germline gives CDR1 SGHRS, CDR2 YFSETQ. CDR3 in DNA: TGCGCCAGCAGCTTGGGTGGTCCGGGAAGGCGCTCACCCCTCCACTTT. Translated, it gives CASSLGGPGRRSPLHF.

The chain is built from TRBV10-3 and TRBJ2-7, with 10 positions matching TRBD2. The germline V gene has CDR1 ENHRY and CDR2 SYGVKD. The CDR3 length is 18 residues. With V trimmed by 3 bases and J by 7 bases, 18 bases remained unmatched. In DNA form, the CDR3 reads TGTGCCATCAGTGAAGGGCTAGCGGGAGTGGGGAGAGGGTGGGAGCAGTACTTC. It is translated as CAISEGLAGVGRGWEQYF.